Listed below are T cell receptor beta chains from one sample, sequenced in a study of shared clonotypes between healthy human individuals. Profiled with immunoSEQ multiplex PCR; TCRdb holds only in-frame clones, not every one. The table has about half a million clones, over 75% seen once. The specimen was PBMCs. The receptor source for this set is a woman aged 40 to 55 in good health. Some clones in this sample may be carry-over from other donors' samples. The CDR3 runs from the conserved cysteine through the conserved F or W. The D gene is left open where the match is weak. Rows give clone size only sometimes, using once, few, many, or a class for an expanded clone.

v_gene: TRBV7-6; abundance: -; d_gene: -; j_gene: TRBJ2-5; CDR3nt: TGTGCCAGCAGCTTAGGGTCTGAAGAGACCCAGTACTTC; CDR3aa: CASSLGSEETQYF
v_gene: TRBV2; abundance: once; d_gene: TRBD1; j_gene: TRBJ2-5; CDR3nt: TGTGCCAGCAAAACCGGGACAGGGGGTGTCGAGACCCAGTACTTC; CDR3aa: CASKTGTGGVETQYF
v_gene: TRBV10-3; abundance: -; d_gene: TRBD1; j_gene: TRBJ2-7; CDR3nt: TGTGCCATCAGGGACAGGGCGCAGGGAGAGCAGTACTTC; CDR3aa: CAIRDRAQGEQYF
v_gene: TRBV29-1; abundance: few; d_gene: TRBD2; j_gene: TRBJ2-1; CDR3nt: TGCAGCGTCTGGACTAGCAGAGGGAGGGGTGAGCAGTTCTTC; CDR3aa: CSVWTSRGRGEQFF
v_gene: TRBV7-2; abundance: -; d_gene: -; j_gene: TRBJ2-3; CDR3nt: TGTGCCAGCAGCTTAGCGGGGACAAGACCCACAGATACGCAGTATTTT; CDR3aa: CASSLAGTRPTDTQYF
v_gene: TRBV6-5; abundance: -; d_gene: TRBD1; j_gene: TRBJ2-1; CDR3nt: TGTGCCAGCAGTCCGGACAGGCGGCGGAAGTTCTTC; CDR3aa: CASSPDRRRKFF
v_gene: TRBV6-1; abundance: -; d_gene: -; j_gene: TRBJ1-4; CDR3nt: TGTGCCAGCAGTGAAAGAAAGGTGGAGGGTGAAAAACTGTTTTTT; CDR3aa: CASSERKVEGEKLFF
v_gene: TRBV11-2; abundance: many; d_gene: -; j_gene: TRBJ1-2; CDR3nt: TGTGCCAGCAGCTTAACAGCATATGGCTACACCTTC; CDR3aa: CASSLTAYGYTF
v_gene: TRBV28; abundance: -; d_gene: TRBD1; j_gene: TRBJ2-1; CDR3nt: TGTGCCAGCCTAAGCGCATCAGGGGGATACTACAATGAGCAGTTCTTC; CDR3aa: CASLSASGGYYNEQFF
v_gene: TRBV5-1; abundance: -; d_gene: TRBD2; j_gene: TRBJ2-7; CDR3nt: TGCGCCAGCAGCCCGGGGGGGACTAGCGGCGAGCAGTACTTC; CDR3aa: CASSPGGTSGEQYF
v_gene: TRBV9; abundance: few; d_gene: -; j_gene: TRBJ2-3; CDR3nt: TGTGCCAGCAGCGAGAGGGGGGACACCAGCACAGATACGCAGTATTTT; CDR3aa: CASSERGDTSTDTQYF
v_gene: TRBV5-4; abundance: -; d_gene: -; j_gene: TRBJ2-5; CDR3nt: TGTGCCAGCAGCTTGGGGCAGGGGTTACTAAAAGAGACCCAGTACTTC; CDR3aa: CASSLGQGLLKETQYF
v_gene: TRBV11-2; abundance: -; d_gene: TRBD2; j_gene: TRBJ2-2; CDR3nt: TGTGCCAGCAGCTTGTTCAAGGTTGGGGGAGGGTACACCGGGGAGCTGTTTTTT; CDR3aa: CASSLFKVGGGYTGELFF
v_gene: TRBV9; abundance: -; d_gene: -; j_gene: TRBJ2-6; CDR3nt: TGTGCCAGCAGCCCCACGACAGGATCCTCTGGGGCCAACGTCCTGACTTTC; CDR3aa: CASSPTTGSSGANVLTF
v_gene: TRBV4-1; abundance: -; d_gene: TRBD1; j_gene: TRBJ2-7; CDR3nt: TGCGCCAGCAGCCAAACGACAGGGCCCCTCGGGAACCACGAGCAGTACTTC; CDR3aa: CASSQTTGPLGNHEQYF
v_gene: TRBV14; abundance: -; d_gene: TRBD2; j_gene: TRBJ2-1; CDR3nt: TGTGCCAGCAGCCCGCTAGCGGGAGGGCCGCTTGAGCAGTTCTTC; CDR3aa: CASSPLAGGPLEQFF
v_gene: TRBV15; abundance: -; d_gene: -; j_gene: TRBJ2-5; CDR3nt: TGTGCCACCATCAGAGTGGGAGGGGGTAGGATATATAGAGAGACCCAGTACTTC; CDR3aa: CATIRVGGGRIYRETQYF
v_gene: TRBV6-6; abundance: -; d_gene: -; j_gene: TRBJ1-2; CDR3nt: TGTGCCAGCAGTTACTCGGGGAGCAACTATGGCTACACCTTC; CDR3aa: CASSYSGSNYGYTF
v_gene: TRBV6-5; abundance: -; d_gene: -; j_gene: TRBJ2-5; CDR3nt: TGTGCCAGCAGTTACCAGTCCGGGCGCGAGACCCAGTACTTC; CDR3aa: CASSYQSGRETQYF
v_gene: TRBV5-8; abundance: -; d_gene: -; j_gene: TRBJ2-7; CDR3nt: TGTGCCAGCCCCAACAGGAGGCTGGGAGAGCAGTACTTC; CDR3aa: CASPNRRLGEQYF
v_gene: TRBV5-6; abundance: -; d_gene: -; j_gene: TRBJ1-2; CDR3nt: TGTGCCAGCACCTTCTGGGGGGCAGCTACTAACTATGGCTACACCTTC; CDR3aa: CASTFWGAATNYGYTF
v_gene: TRBV7-7; abundance: -; d_gene: -; j_gene: TRBJ2-2; CDR3nt: TGTGCCAGCAGTCCGGGGGCCGACACCGGGGAGCTGTTTTTT; CDR3aa: CASSPGADTGELFF
v_gene: TRBV28; abundance: few; d_gene: TRBD2; j_gene: TRBJ2-4; CDR3nt: TGTGCCAGCAGTTTCGAACTGGCACTAGCGGGAGGGAGAGGCAAAAACATTCAGTACTTC; CDR3aa: CASSFELALAGGRGKNIQYF
v_gene: TRBV30; abundance: -; d_gene: TRBD2; j_gene: TRBJ2-1; CDR3nt: TGTGCCTGGAGTACGGGACTAGCGGGCTATGAGCAGTTCTTC; CDR3aa: CAWSTGLAGYEQFF
v_gene: TRBV6-6; abundance: -; d_gene: TRBD1; j_gene: TRBJ2-1; CDR3nt: TGTGCCAGCAGTTACGACAGGGGACGAGGTTACAATGAGCAGTTCTTC; CDR3aa: CASSYDRGRGYNEQFF
v_gene: TRBV5-1; abundance: -; d_gene: TRBD2; j_gene: TRBJ2-3; CDR3nt: TGCGCCAGCAGGTCCGGGACTAGCGGGAAGGTGGATACGCAGTATTTT; CDR3aa: CASRSGTSGKVDTQYF
v_gene: TRBV19; abundance: few; d_gene: -; j_gene: TRBJ2-2; CDR3nt: TGTGCCAGTAGGCTGTCAGGGGCGAACACCGGGGAGCTGTTTTTT; CDR3aa: CASRLSGANTGELFF
v_gene: TRBV7-6; abundance: -; d_gene: TRBD1; j_gene: TRBJ1-1; CDR3nt: TGTGCCAGCAGCTTCTTCCGGACAGGGATGAACACTGAAGCTTTCTTT; CDR3aa: CASSFFRTGMNTEAFF
v_gene: TRBV5-4; abundance: many; d_gene: TRBD2; j_gene: TRBJ2-7; CDR3nt: TGTGCCAGCAGCCGGGGCGGGGCTAGCGGGAGCCATTACGAGCAGTACTTC; CDR3aa: CASSRGGASGSHYEQYF
v_gene: TRBV30; abundance: many; d_gene: -; j_gene: TRBJ1-2; CDR3nt: TGTGCCTGGAGTGAACAGGCCGGTGGCTACACCTTC; CDR3aa: CAWSEQAGGYTF
v_gene: TRBV6-5; abundance: -; d_gene: -; j_gene: TRBJ2-4; CDR3nt: TGTGCCAGCAGCCCGGGACGGCGGAAAAACATTCAGTACTTC; CDR3aa: CASSPGRRKNIQYF
v_gene: TRBV6-5; abundance: -; d_gene: TRBD2; j_gene: TRBJ2-5; CDR3nt: TGTGCCAGCAGTTACCGGGGAGCGGGAGGCGAGACCCAGTACTTC; CDR3aa: CASSYRGAGGETQYF
v_gene: TRBV2; abundance: once; d_gene: -; j_gene: TRBJ2-6; CDR3nt: TGTGCCAGCAAGTGGAAGGGGGTCCGGTACTCTGGGGCCAACGTCCTGACTTTC; CDR3aa: CASKWKGVRYSGANVLTF
v_gene: TRBV28; abundance: -; d_gene: TRBD1; j_gene: TRBJ1-5; CDR3nt: TGTGCCAGCAGTTCCGGACAGGGGGATCAGCCCCAGCATTTT; CDR3aa: CASSSGQGDQPQHF
v_gene: TRBV10-1; abundance: once; d_gene: -; j_gene: TRBJ2-1; CDR3nt: TGCGCCAGCCTATTGCGGCACCCTTACAATGAGCAGTTCTTC; CDR3aa: CASLLRHPYNEQFF
v_gene: TRBV5-4; abundance: -; d_gene: TRBD1; j_gene: TRBJ1-2; CDR3nt: TGTGCCAGCAGCTTCCCGGGACAGGGTTATCGCTACACCTTC; CDR3aa: CASSFPGQGYRYTF
v_gene: TRBV19; abundance: -; d_gene: TRBD2; j_gene: TRBJ2-2; CDR3nt: TGTGCCAGTCGACGGACTAGCGGGGACACCGGGGAGCTGTTTTTT; CDR3aa: CASRRTSGDTGELFF
v_gene: TRBV28; abundance: -; d_gene: -; j_gene: TRBJ1-1; CDR3nt: TGTGCCAGCAGGTCCGAAGTGGACACTGAAGCTTTCTTT; CDR3aa: CASRSEVDTEAFF
v_gene: TRBV11-3; abundance: -; d_gene: -; j_gene: TRBJ2-2; CDR3nt: TGTGCCAGCAGCGAGAAGTACACCGGGGAGCTGTTTTTT; CDR3aa: CASSEKYTGELFF
v_gene: TRBV6-1; abundance: -; d_gene: -; j_gene: TRBJ1-5; CDR3nt: TGTGCCAGCAGTGAAGCGGTAGGGTATCAGCCCCAGCATTTT; CDR3aa: CASSEAVGYQPQHF
v_gene: TRBV30; abundance: -; d_gene: -; j_gene: TRBJ1-1; CDR3nt: TGTGCCTGGAGTGTAGGTCTGAACACTGAAGCTTTCTTT; CDR3aa: CAWSVGLNTEAFF
v_gene: TRBV29-1; abundance: many; d_gene: TRBD1; j_gene: TRBJ1-2; CDR3nt: TGCAGCGTTGGAGGGACAGCTGGCTACACCTTC; CDR3aa: CSVGGTAGYTF
v_gene: TRBV2; abundance: -; d_gene: -; j_gene: TRBJ2-3; CDR3nt: TGTGCCAGCAGTGAGGGGGGGCGCGGCACAGATACGCAGTATTTT; CDR3aa: CASSEGGRGTDTQYF
v_gene: TRBV4-2; abundance: many; d_gene: -; j_gene: TRBJ2-3; CDR3nt: TGTGCCAGCAGCCCCGGACTAACAGACGCAGATACGCAGTATTTT; CDR3aa: CASSPGLTDADTQYF
v_gene: TRBV28; abundance: -; d_gene: -; j_gene: TRBJ1-2; CDR3nt: TGTGCCAGCAGTTTAAGCCCACCGCGGGGCTATGGCTACACCTTC; CDR3aa: CASSLSPPRGYGYTF
v_gene: TRBV7-3; abundance: -; d_gene: TRBD2; j_gene: TRBJ2-1; CDR3nt: TGTGCCAGCAAACCGGGTAGCGGGAGTTCCGATGAGCAGTTCTTC; CDR3aa: CASKPGSGSSDEQFF
v_gene: TRBV7-2; abundance: -; d_gene: -; j_gene: TRBJ1-2; CDR3nt: TGTGCCAGCAGCTTAGGCCCGGGCAACTATGGCTACACCTTC; CDR3aa: CASSLGPGNYGYTF